This entry lists 8 T cell receptor beta chains sequenced from one sample in a study of regulatory T cells in long-lasting Graves disease. Stated time point: newly diagnosed GD, antithyroid drugs for less than 3 months. With RNA extracted from PBMCs as input, the TCR library was made. Arm-PCR of CDR3 regions with iRepertoire HTBI primers generated TCR beta libraries. MiXCR, run by TCRdb on the multiplex PCR reads, gives a single entry per CDR3 protein. The profile shows about 470,000 distinct CDR3 sequences, 15% of them singletons. These data are also associated with another study on T cells in Graves' hyperthyroidism and ophthalmopathy.

The sequences come from peripheral blood mononuclear cells (PBMCs), collected at new diagnosis, from a patient treated with antithyroid drugs. These receptors came from a woman aged 25 to 39 with Graves disease.

This clonotype showed up many times. V usage is TRBV12-3 or TRBV12-4 and J usage is TRBJ2-1; 9 bases are a match to TRBD2. The CDR3 length is 13 residues. Trimming took 7 bases from V and 7 from J; bases not matched to a gene: 5. CDR3 DNA: TGTGCCAGCATAGCGGGAGCGAGTAATGAGCAGTTCTTC. Its translation is CASIAGASNEQFF.

This clonotype has a count of ten or more. The CDR3 DNA follows: TGCAGTGCTGGGACGGGGACGGAGATTGGGACCCAGTACTTC. Translation gives CSAGTGTEIGTQYF. The V gene is TRBV20-1, the J gene TRBJ2-5, with D possibly being TRBD1 or TRBD2 (5 bases each). This CDR3 spans 14 amino acids. Germline V gene sequence: CDR1 DFQATT, CDR2 SNEGSKA (reference sequence). Trimming shortened V by 5 bases and J by 7 bases, and 20 bases separated the two germline ends.

There are many counts of this clonotype. This chain links TRBV3-1 with TRBJ2-1; possible D gene TRBD2, 6 bases. The germline CDR1 and CDR2 sequences are LGHDT and YNNKEL (reference sequence). The germline V and J ends were trimmed by 2 bases and 6 bases, with 8 bases remaining between them. This CDR3 region has 13 residues. CDR3 loop: CASSQSGGNEQFF. The DNA for the CDR3 is TGTGCCAGCAGCCAATCCGGGGGCAATGAGCAGTTCTTC.

At least ten counts were recorded for this clonotype. The V call is TRBV20-1, the J call TRBJ2-7; 8 positions match TRBD2. CDR3 length equals 13 residues. Germline CDR1 and CDR2: DFQATT and SNEGSKA (reference sequence). With V trimmed by 8 bases and J by 1 base, 7 bases remained unmatched. CDR3 protein: CSITSGSSYEQYF. The CDR3 region has the DNA TGCAGTATAACTAGCGGAAGTTCCTACGAGCAGTACTTC.

This clonotype was seen repeatedly, ten times or more. A read error may produce the germline difference seen at one junction end. The genes are TRBV12-3 or TRBV12-4 and TRBJ1-5; no clear D. The CDR3 sequence is 13 residues long. This CDR3 is CASSLGENQPQHF. The CDR3, as DNA: TGTGCCAGCAGCTTAGGCGAGAATCAGCCCCAGCATTTT.

In this sample, this clonotype turned up many times. The gene calls are TRBV6-2 or TRBV6-3 and TRBJ1-2; 10 bases match TRBD1. The junction had 10 bases not matched to a gene; V was cut back by 5 bases and J by 4 bases. This CDR3 comprises 16 residues. In germline, CDR1 is MNHEY, CDR2 SVGEGT. For the CDR3, the DNA is TGTGCCAGCAGTATTTGGGGACAGGGGCGAGCCTATGGCTACACCTTC. This translates into CASSIWGQGRAYGYTF.

This chain connects TRBV29-1 to TRBJ2-3; D call uncertain. This CDR3 region has 16 residues. V dropped 1 base and J dropped 2 bases, with 16 bases sitting between them. Germline V gene data show CDR1 as SQVTM and CDR2 as ANQGSEA. CDR3 coding DNA: TGCAGCGTTGAAGTGGGTTTAGCCATGCTCACAGATACGCAGTATTTT. Translated, it gives CSVEVGLAMLTDTQYF.

This clonotype occurred a few times. The chain uses TRBV24-1 and TRBJ2-1; D is undetermined. CDR3 length: 11 amino acids. Trimming cost V 3 bases and J 7 bases, with 3 bases left between them. Germline-derived CDR1 and CDR2 are KGHDR and SFDVKD. This chain's CDR3 is CATSDRNEQFF. The CDR3 DNA reads as TGTGCCACCAGTGATAGGAATGAGCAGTTCTTC.